These T cell receptor beta chains were read from a single sample in a study of blood T cell repertoires in COVID-19. TCRdb keeps only in-frame clones here, not all; method: immunoSEQ multiplex PCR. This sample has some 150,000 clones; 84% occur once, and the top ten carry about 38%. Sequenced sample: peripheral blood. Every receptor here comes from a human donor in a cohort sampled during active COVID-19. CDR3s include the opening cysteine and the closing phenylalanine or tryptophan. Each record gives: D gene, clone size, J gene, V gene, CDR3 protein, CDR3 DNA. D genes are given only for firm matches. Only part of the rows carry a size: once, few, many, or a class if the clone is expanded.

>TRBD1|.|TRBJ2-5|TRBV6-5
CASSLTGGRETQYF
TGTGCCAGCAGTTTGACAGGGGGCAGGGAGACCCAGTACTTC
>TRBD2|.|TRBJ2-4|TRBV29-1
CSVTPTSGGPLAKNIQYF
TGCAGCGTTACCCCCACTAGCGGGGGGCCTCTAGCCAAAAACATTCAGTACTTC
>.|.|TRBJ2-1|TRBV4-1
CASSQEGWAYNEQFF
TGCGCCAGCAGCCAAGAAGGTTGGGCTTACAATGAGCAGTTCTTC
>TRBD1|.|TRBJ2-5|TRBV4-1
CASSHWDRGRETQYF
TGCGCCAGCAGCCATTGGGACAGGGGTCGGGAGACCCAGTACTTC
>TRBD2|.|TRBJ2-1|TRBV5-6
CASNLPSSGGAYNEQFF
TGTGCCAGCAACCTACCCTCGAGCGGGGGGGCCTACAATGAGCAGTTCTTC
>.|.|TRBJ1-1|TRBV12-5
CASGSQGTEAFF
TGTGCTAGTGGTTCTCAGGGGACTGAAGCTTTCTTT
>.|.|TRBJ2-3|TRBV14
CASSPSTATDTQYF
TGTGCCAGCAGCCCTTCGACTGCGACAGATACGCAGTATTTT
>.|.|TRBJ2-7|TRBV10-3
CAISESGLGAGEQYF
TGTGCCATCAGTGAGTCGGGTTTAGGGGCGGGGGAGCAGTACTTC
>TRBD1|.|TRBJ1-1|TRBV15
CATSSRRGYNTEAFF
TGTGCCACCAGCAGCCGCAGGGGGTACAACACTGAAGCTTTCTTT
>.|.|TRBJ1-5|TRBV7-9
CASSFSVMINQPQHF
TGTGCCAGCAGCTTTTCGGTCATGATTAATCAGCCCCAGCATTTT
>TRBD1|.|TRBJ2-7|TRBV5-1
CASRFSGTGGDEQYF
TGCGCCAGCAGATTTTCCGGGACAGGGGGCGACGAGCAGTACTTC
>TRBD1|.|TRBJ1-5|TRBV30
CAWSGQGGQPQHF
TGTGCCTGGAGTGGACAGGGCGGACAGCCCCAGCATTTT
>.|.|TRBJ2-6|TRBV3-1/TRBV3-2
CASSQAGGFSGANVLTF
TGTGCCAGCAGCCAAGCTGGGGGGTTCTCTGGGGCCAACGTCCTGACTTTC
>TRBD1|once|TRBJ1-2|TRBV5-8
CASSLRGQDNYGYTF
TGTGCCAGCAGCTTGCGGGGACAGGATAACTATGGCTACACCTTC
>.|.|TRBJ1-1|TRBV19
CASRATANTEAFF
TGTGCCAGTCGGGCGACAGCGAACACTGAAGCTTTCTTT
>.|.|TRBJ2-5|TRBV11-3
CASSSQGGETQYF
TGTGCCAGCAGCTCCCAGGGAGGCGAGACCCAGTACTTC
>.|.|TRBJ2-2|TRBV7-2
CASSTGYTGELFF
TGTGCCAGCAGCACGGGATACACCGGGGAGCTGTTTTTT
>.|few|TRBJ2-7|TRBV20-1
CSQKGGYEQYF
TGCAGCCAAAAAGGGGGTTACGAGCAGTACTTC
>.|.|TRBJ1-1|TRBV19
CASKTSTTPGTEAFF
TGTGCCAGTAAAACTTCAACGACTCCCGGGACTGAAGCTTTCTTT
>.|.|TRBJ1-1|TRBV15
CATSRDISPLNTEAFF
TGTGCCACCAGCAGAGATATTAGTCCTTTGAACACTGAAGCTTTCTTT
>.|.|TRBJ1-4|TRBV5-4
CASSLVGGPEKLFF
TGTGCCAGCAGCTTGGTGGGGGGTCCCGAAAAACTGTTTTTT
>TRBD2|few|TRBJ2-3|TRBV3-1/TRBV3-2
CASSQEGLAGGGTDTQYF
TGTGCCAGCAGCCAAGAAGGCCTAGCGGGGGGCGGCACAGATACGCAGTATTTT
>.|.|TRBJ2-3|TRBV18
CASSPRLEGASGTDTQYF
TGTGCCAGCTCACCACGATTGGAGGGGGCAAGTGGCACAGATACGCAGTATTTT
>TRBD2|few|TRBJ2-3|TRBV11-2
CASSKAGSVRLLQYF
TGTGCCAGCAGCAAAGCGGGGTCCGTTCGATTATTGCAGTATTTT
>.|.|TRBJ2-1|TRBV5-6
CASSSLRRYNEQFF
TGTGCCAGCAGCTCGCTTCGGAGATACAATGAGCAGTTCTTC
>TRBD1|.|TRBJ1-6|TRBV19
CASSITTGGNSPLHF
TGTGCCAGTAGTATCACCACAGGGGGAAATTCACCCCTCCACTTT